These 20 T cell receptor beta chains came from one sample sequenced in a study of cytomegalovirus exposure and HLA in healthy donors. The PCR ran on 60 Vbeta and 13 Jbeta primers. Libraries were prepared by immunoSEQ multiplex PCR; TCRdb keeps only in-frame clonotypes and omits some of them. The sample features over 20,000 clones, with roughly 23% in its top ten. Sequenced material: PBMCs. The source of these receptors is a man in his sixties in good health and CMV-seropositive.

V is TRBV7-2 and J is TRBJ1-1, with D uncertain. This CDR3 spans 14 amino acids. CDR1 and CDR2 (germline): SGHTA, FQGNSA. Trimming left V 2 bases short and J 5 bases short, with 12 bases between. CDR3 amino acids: CASSLFKGRTEAFF. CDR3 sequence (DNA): TGTGCCAGCAGCTTATTTAAAGGGAGGACTGAAGCTTTCTTT.

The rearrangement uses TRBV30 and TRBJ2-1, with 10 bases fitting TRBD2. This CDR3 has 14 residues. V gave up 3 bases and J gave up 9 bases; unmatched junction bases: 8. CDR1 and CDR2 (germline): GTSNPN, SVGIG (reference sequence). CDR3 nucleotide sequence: TGTGCCTGGAGACAGGGACTAGCGCAGGGTGAGCAGTTCTTC. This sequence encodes CAWRQGLAQGEQFF.

For the CDR3, the DNA is TGCGCCAGCAGCCAAGCCACCGGGAGGGAAATGGCTACGCAGTATTTT. It is translated as CASSQATGREMATQYF. J is TRBJ2-3 and V is TRBV4-1; TRBD2 agrees at 8 bases. J lost 8 bases, V lost 1 base, and 11 bases had no gene match. The CDR3 runs 16 residues. Germline V lookup: CDR1 MGHRA, CDR2 YSYEKL.

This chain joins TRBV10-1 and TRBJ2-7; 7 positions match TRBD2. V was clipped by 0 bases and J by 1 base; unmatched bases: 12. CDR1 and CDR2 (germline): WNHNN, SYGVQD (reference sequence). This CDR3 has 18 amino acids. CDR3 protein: CASSESGWGSSGSYEQYF. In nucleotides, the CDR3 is TGCGCCAGCAGTGAGTCTGGGTGGGGCTCTAGCGGATCCTACGAGCAGTACTTC.

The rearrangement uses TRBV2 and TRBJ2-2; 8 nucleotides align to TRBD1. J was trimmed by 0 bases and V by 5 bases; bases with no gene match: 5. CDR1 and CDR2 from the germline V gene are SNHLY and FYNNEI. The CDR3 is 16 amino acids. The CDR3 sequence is CASSSQGVANTGELFF. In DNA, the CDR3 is TGTGCCAGCAGTTCACAGGGGGTCGCGAACACCGGGGAGCTGTTTTTT. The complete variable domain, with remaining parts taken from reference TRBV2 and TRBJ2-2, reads EPEVTQTPSHQVTQMGQEVILRCVPISNHLYFYWYRQILGQKVEFLVSFYNNEISEKSEIFDDQFSVERPDGSNFTLKIRSTKLEDSAMYFCASSSQGVANTGELFFGEGSRLTVL.

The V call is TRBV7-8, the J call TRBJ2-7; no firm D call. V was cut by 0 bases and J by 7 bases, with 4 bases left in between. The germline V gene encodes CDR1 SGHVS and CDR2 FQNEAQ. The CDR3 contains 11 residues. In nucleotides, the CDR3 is TGTGCCAGCAGCTTAGCCAGAGAGCAGTACTTC. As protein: CASSLAREQYF.

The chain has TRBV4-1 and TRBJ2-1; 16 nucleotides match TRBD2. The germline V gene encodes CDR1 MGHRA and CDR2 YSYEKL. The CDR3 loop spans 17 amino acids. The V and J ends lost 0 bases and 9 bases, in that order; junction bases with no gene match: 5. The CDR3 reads CASSQERGLAGGSEQFF. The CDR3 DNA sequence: TGCGCCAGCAGCCAAGAGAGGGGACTAGCGGGAGGGAGTGAGCAGTTCTTC.

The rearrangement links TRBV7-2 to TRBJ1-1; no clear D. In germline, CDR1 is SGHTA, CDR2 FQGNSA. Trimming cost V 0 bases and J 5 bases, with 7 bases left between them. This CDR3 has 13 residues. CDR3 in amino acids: CASSLAAGTEAFF. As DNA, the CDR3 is TGTGCCAGCAGCTTAGCAGCAGGTACTGAAGCTTTCTTT.

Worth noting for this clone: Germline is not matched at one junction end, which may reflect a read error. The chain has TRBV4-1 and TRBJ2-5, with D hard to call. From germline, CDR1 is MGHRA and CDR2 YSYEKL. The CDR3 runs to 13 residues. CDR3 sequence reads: CASSPPNQENQYF. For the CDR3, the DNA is TGCGCCAGCAGCCCACCCAACCAAGAGAACCAGTACTTC.

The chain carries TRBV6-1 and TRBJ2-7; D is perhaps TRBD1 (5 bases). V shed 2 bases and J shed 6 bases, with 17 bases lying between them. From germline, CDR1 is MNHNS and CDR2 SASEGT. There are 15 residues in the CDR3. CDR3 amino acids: CASSERPSGGAEQYF. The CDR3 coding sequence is TGTGCCAGCAGTGAACGGCCATCTGGTGGGGCCGAGCAGTACTTC.

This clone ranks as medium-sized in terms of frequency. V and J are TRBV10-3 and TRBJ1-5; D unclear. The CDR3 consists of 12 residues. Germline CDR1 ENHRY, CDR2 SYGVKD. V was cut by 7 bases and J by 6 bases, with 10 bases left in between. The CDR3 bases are TGTGCCATCAAGGCCGAGGGTCAGCCCCAGCATTTT. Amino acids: CAIKAEGQPQHF.

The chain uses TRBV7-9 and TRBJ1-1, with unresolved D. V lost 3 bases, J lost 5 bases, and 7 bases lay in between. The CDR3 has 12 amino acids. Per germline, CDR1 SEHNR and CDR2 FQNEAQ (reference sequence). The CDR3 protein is CASSLGRTEAFF. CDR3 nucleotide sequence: TGTGCCAGCAGCTTGGGGAGGACTGAAGCTTTCTTT.

The CDR3: CSGVRGGTEAFF. The CDR3 region has the DNA TGCAGCGGGGTAAGGGGAGGCACTGAAGCTTTCTTT. This chain links TRBV29-1 with TRBJ1-1, with D perhaps TRBD1 (5 bases). This CDR3 comprises 12 residues. V lost 7 bases to trimming and J lost 4 bases, with 13 bases between them. CDR1 and CDR2 from the germline V gene are SQVTM and ANQGSEA.

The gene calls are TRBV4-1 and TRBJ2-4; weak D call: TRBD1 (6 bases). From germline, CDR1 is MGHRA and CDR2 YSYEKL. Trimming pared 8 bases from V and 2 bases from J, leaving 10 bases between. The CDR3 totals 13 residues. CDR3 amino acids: CASSQGTKNIQYF. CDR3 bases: TGCGCCAGCTCCCAGGGGACCAAAAACATTCAGTACTTC.

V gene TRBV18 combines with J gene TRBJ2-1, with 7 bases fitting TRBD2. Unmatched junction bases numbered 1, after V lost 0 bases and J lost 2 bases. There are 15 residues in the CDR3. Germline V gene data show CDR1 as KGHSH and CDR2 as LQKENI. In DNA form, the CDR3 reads TGTGCCAGCTCACCACCCCTAGCGGCCTACAATGAGCAGTTCTTC. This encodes CASSPPLAAYNEQFF. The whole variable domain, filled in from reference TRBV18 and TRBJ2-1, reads NAGVMQNPRHLVRRRGQEARLRCSPMKGHSHVYWYRQLPEEGLKFMVYLQKENIIDESGMPKERFSAEFPKEGPSILRIQQVVRGDSAAYFCASSPPLAAYNEQFFGPGTRLTVL.

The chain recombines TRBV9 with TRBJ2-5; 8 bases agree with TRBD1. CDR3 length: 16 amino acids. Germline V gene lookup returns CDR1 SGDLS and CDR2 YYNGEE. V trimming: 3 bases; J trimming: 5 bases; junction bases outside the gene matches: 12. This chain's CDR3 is CASSELPGGGRETQYF. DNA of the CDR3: TGTGCCAGCAGCGAGTTACCAGGGGGCGGTCGGGAGACCCAGTACTTC.

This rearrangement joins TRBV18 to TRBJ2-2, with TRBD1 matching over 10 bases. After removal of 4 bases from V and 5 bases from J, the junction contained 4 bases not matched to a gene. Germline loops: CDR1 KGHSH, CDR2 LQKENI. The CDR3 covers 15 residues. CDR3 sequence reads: CASSRDRGSTGELFF. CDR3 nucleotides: TGTGCCAGCTCACGGGACAGGGGTTCGACCGGGGAGCTGTTTTTT.

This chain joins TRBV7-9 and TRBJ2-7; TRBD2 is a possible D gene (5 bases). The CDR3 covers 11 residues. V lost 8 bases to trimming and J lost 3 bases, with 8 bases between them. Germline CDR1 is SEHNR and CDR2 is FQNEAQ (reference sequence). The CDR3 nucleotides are TGTGCCAGCGACCGGGGCTACGAGCAGTACTTC. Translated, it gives CASDRGYEQYF.

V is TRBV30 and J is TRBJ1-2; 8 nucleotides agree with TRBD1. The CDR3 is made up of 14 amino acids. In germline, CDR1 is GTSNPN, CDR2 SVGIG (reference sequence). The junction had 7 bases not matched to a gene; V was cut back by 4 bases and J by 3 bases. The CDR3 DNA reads TGTGCCTGGAACAGGGGGGTGAACGACTATGGCTACACCTTC. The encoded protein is CAWNRGVNDYGYTF.

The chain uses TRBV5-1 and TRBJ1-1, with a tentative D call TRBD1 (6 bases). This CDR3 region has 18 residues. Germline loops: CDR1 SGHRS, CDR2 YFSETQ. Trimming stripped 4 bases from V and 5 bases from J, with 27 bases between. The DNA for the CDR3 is TGCGCCAGCAGCCAGGCAGGAGGGGGGGGTCTTAGAAGTACTGAAGCTTTCTTT. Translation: CASSQAGGGGLRSTEAFF.